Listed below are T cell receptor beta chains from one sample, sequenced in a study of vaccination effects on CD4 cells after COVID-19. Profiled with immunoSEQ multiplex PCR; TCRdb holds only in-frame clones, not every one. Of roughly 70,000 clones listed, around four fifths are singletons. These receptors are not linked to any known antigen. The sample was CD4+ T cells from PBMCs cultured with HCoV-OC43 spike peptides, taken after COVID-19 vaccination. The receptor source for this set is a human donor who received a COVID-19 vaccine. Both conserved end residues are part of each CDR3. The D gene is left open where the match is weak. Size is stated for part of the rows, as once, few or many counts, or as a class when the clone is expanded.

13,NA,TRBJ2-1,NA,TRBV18,TGTGCCAGCTCACCCGTCGGAGTCAATGAGCAGTTCTTC,CASSPVGVNEQFF
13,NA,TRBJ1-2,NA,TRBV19,TGTGCCAGTAGTAGGACGGGGGTCTATGGCTACACCTTC,CASSRTGVYGYTF
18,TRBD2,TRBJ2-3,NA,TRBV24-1,TGTGCCACCAGTGATTCGTCCCCTAGCGGGGGGAGAACAGATACGCAGTATTTT,CATSDSSPSGGRTDTQYF
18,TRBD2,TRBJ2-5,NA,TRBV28,TGTGCCAGCAGTTTCCAGGGACTAGCGGGGGCGTACCAAGAGACCCAGTACTTC,CASSFQGLAGAYQETQYF
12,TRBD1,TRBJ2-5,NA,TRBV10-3,TGTGCCATCGGGACAGGGCAAGAGACCCAGTACTTC,CAIGTGQETQYF
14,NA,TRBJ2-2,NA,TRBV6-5,TGTGCCAGCTTCGCCAGTAGATCCTCCGGGGAGCTGTTTTTT,CASFASRSSGELFF
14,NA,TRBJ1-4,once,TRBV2,TGTGCCAGCAGTGAACGAAGTTCTAATGAAAAACTGTTTTTT,CASSERSSNEKLFF
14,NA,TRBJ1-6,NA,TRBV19,TGTGCCAGTAGTATCAGCTCCTATAATTCACCCCTCCACTTT,CASSISSYNSPLHF
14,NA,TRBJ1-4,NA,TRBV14,TGTGCCAGCAGCCAAGTTGGGTTTGGCGAAAAACTGTTTTTT,CASSQVGFGEKLFF
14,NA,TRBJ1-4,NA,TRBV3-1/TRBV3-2,TGTGCCAGCAGCCGATTGCAGGGCAATGAAAAACTGTTTTTT,CASSRLQGNEKLFF
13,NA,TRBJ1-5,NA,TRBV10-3,TGTGCCATCAGTGAATACAGGGATCAGCCCCAGCATTTT,CAISEYRDQPQHF
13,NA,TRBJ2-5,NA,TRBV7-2,TGTGCCAGCAGCCTGGGACATGGGGAGACCCAGTACTTC,CASSLGHGETQYF
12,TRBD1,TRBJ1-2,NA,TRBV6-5,TGTGCCAGCAGTACAGGGGGCCCTGGCTACACCTTC,CASSTGGPGYTF
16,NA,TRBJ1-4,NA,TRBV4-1,TGCGCCAGCAGCCCTACAAGCTTCGGAGTTAATGAAAAACTGTTTTTT,CASSPTSFGVNEKLFF
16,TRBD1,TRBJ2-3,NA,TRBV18,TGTGCCAGCTCACTTCACAGGGGGTACGGGGGAGATACGCAGTATTTT,CASSLHRGYGGDTQYF
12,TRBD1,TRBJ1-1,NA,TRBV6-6,TGTGCCAGCAGGAGACAGGGCACTGAAGCTTTCTTT,CASRRQGTEAFF
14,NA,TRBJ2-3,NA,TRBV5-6,TGTGCCAGCAGCCGGAGGGCCCTCACAGATACGCAGTATTTT,CASSRRALTDTQYF
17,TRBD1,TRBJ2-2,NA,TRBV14,TGTGCCAGCAGCCACGGACTATGGACAGGGGTGACCGGGGAGCTGTTTTTT,CASSHGLWTGVTGELFF
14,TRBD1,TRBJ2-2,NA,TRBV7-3,TGTGCCAGCCGTTGGGGACAGGGGGCCGGGGAGCTGTTTTTT,CASRWGQGAGELFF
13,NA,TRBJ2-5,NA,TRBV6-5,TGTGCCAGCAGCCCCCTTCAGCAAGAGACCCAGTACTTC,CASSPLQQETQYF
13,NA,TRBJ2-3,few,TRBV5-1,TGCGCCAGCAGCTTGGTGGGCACAGATACGCAGTATTTT,CASSLVGTDTQYF
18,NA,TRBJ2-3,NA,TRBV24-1,TGTGCCACCAGTGAGACAGCACGGACAGACACTAGCACAGATACGCAGTATTTT,CATSETARTDTSTDTQYF
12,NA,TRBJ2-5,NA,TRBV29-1,TGCAGCGTTGCGGGCGTCTCGGAGACCCAGTACTTC,CSVAGVSETQYF
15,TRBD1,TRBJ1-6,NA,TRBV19,TGTGCCAGTACTACGGGACAGGGGAGAGTTTCACCCCTCCACTTT,CASTTGQGRVSPLHF
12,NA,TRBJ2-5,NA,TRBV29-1,TGCAGCGGAAAGACGGGGGCAAGGACCCAGTACTTC,CSGKTGARTQYF
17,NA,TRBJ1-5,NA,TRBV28,TGTGCCAGCAGTTTCAACCCAGGGGCTTATAGCAATCAGCCCCAGCATTTT,CASSFNPGAYSNQPQHF
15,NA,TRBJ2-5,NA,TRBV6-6,TGTGCCAGCAGTTACTCGAGTACGGGGCAAGAGACCCAGTACTTC,CASSYSSTGQETQYF
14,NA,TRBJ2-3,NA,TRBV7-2,TGTGCCAGCAGCTTAGCCGGACCCACAGATACGCAGTATTTT,CASSLAGPTDTQYF
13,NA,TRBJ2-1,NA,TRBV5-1,TGCGCCAGCAGCTTGGAAATGGGGGATGAGCAGTTCTTC,CASSLEMGDEQFF
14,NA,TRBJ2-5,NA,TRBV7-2,TGTGCCAGCAGCACGGGACCGACCAAAGAGACCCAGTACTTC,CASSTGPTKETQYF
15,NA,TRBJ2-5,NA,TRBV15,TGTGCCACCAGCAGAGTATACAGGGATTGGGAGACCCAGTACTTC,CATSRVYRDWETQYF
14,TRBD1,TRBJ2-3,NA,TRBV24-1,TGTGCCACGAAAAGGACAGGGGGCACAGATACGCAGTATTTT,CATKRTGGTDTQYF
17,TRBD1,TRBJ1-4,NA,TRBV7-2,TGTGCCAGCAGCTCGACCCGGACAGGGAGAACTAATGAAAAACTGTTTTTT,CASSSTRTGRTNEKLFF
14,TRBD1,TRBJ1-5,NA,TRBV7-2,TGTGCCAGCAGCTCGGACAGGGGAGGTCAGCCCCAGCATTTT,CASSSDRGGQPQHF
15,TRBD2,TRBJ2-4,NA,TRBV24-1,TGTGCCACCAGTGAGCTAGCGGGGGGGAAAAACATTCAGTACTTC,CATSELAGGKNIQYF
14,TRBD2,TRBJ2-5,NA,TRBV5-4,TGTGCCAGCAGCTCAGCGGGGGTCCAAGAGACCCAGTACTTC,CASSSAGVQETQYF
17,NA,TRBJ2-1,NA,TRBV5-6,TGTGCCAGCAGCTTGGCCCACGACGGGAGCTCCTACAATGAGCAGTTCTTC,CASSLAHDGSSYNEQFF
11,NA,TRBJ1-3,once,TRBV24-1,TGTGCCACCAGTTCTGGGAACACCATATATTTT,CATSSGNTIYF
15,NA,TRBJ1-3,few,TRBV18,TGTGCCAGCTCACTGGTCGCGAATGAGGGAAACACCATATATTTT,CASSLVANEGNTIYF
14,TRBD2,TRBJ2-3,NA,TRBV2,TGTGCCAGCCTAGGACTAGCGGTCACAGATACGCAGTATTTT,CASLGLAVTDTQYF
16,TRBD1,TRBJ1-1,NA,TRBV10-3,TGTGCCATCAGTGACGCTGATAGGACAGGTAACACTGAAGCTTTCTTT,CAISDADRTGNTEAFF
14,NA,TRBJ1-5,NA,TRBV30,TGTGCCTGGAGCCAGGGGCCCTCGGGTCAGCCCCAGCATTTT,CAWSQGPSGQPQHF
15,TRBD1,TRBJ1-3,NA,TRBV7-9,TGTGCCAGCAGGCGTACAGGGGTCTCTGGAAACACCATATATTTT,CASRRTGVSGNTIYF
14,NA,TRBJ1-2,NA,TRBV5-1,TGCGCCAGCAGCTTGGATGTAGGAGGCTATGGCTACACCTTC,CASSLDVGGYGYTF
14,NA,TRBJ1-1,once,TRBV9,TGTGCCAGCAGCGTAGGACAGACAAACACTGAAGCTTTCTTT,CASSVGQTNTEAFF
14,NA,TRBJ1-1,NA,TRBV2,TGTGCCAGCAGCCAAGGGCGGGGTGAGACTGAAGCTTTCTTT,CASSQGRGETEAFF
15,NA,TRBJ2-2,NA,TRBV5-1,TGCGCCAGCAGCTTGGAACAGACGAACACCGGGGAGCTGTTTTTT,CASSLEQTNTGELFF
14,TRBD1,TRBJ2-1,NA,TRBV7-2,TGTGCCAGCAGCCCCGGACAGGGCCACAATGAGCAGTTCTTC,CASSPGQGHNEQFF
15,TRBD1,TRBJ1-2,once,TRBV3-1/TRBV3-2,TGTGCCAGCAGCCGGACAGGGGGCGCCGGCTATGGCTACACCTTC,CASSRTGGAGYGYTF
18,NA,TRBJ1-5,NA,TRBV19,TGTGCCAGTAGTATATCTGCCAACATGAGGGGTAGCAATCAGCCCCAGCATTTT,CASSISANMRGSNQPQHF
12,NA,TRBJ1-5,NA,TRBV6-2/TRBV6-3,TGTGCCAGCAGTCCCCGGGACGGACCCCAGCATTTT,CASSPRDGPQHF
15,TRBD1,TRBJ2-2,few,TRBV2,TGTGCCAGCAGTGGGGACAGGGGGGCCACCGGGGAGCTGTTTTTT,CASSGDRGATGELFF